Listed below are T cell receptor beta chains from one sample, sequenced in a study of T cell repertoires in cytomegalovirus infection. TCRdb ran MiXCR on the reads and lists one entry per CDR3 protein. The data contain approximately 250,000 distinct CDR3 sequences, under 25% of them seen just once; the ten biggest clones take up 15% to 20%. The sequenced sample consisted of CD8+ T cells from PBMCs. These receptors were obtained from a human donor in good health (CMV status not recorded). Some clones in this sample may be carry-over from other donors' samples. The CDR3 runs from the conserved cysteine through the conserved F or W. The D gene is left open where the match is weak. Rows may omit the clone size; those that give it use once, few, many or a size class.

TRBV6-6	TRBJ2-5	TRBD1	-	14	TGTGCCAGCAGTGAGACAGGGTCCCAAGAGACCCAGTACTTC	CASSETGSQETQYF
TRBV14	TRBJ2-2	TRBD2	few	17	TGTGCCAGCAGCCAAGATTGGCTAGCGGAGGTCACCGGGGAGCTGTTTTTT	CASSQDWLAEVTGELFF
TRBV10-2	TRBJ2-7	-	-	14	TGCGCCAGCAGTGAGGTAGGGGTCCCCTACGAGCAGTACTTC	CASSEVGVPYEQYF
TRBV12-3/TRBV12-4	TRBJ1-5	TRBD1	-	15	TGTGCCAGCAGTCCGTCGGGGGCAGGGGGCCAGCCCCAGCATTTT	CASSPSGAGGQPQHF
TRBV20-1	TRBJ2-5	-	-	12	TGCAGTGCTAGAGATAGGGTAGAGACCCAGTACTTC	CSARDRVETQYF
TRBV29-1	TRBJ2-1	-	-	14	TGCAGCGTAACCACCGGGTTCAGCTACAATGAGCAGTTCTTC	CSVTTGFSYNEQFF
TRBV29-1	TRBJ2-3	TRBD1	-	15	TGCAGCGTGTGGGGCAGGGGGCGGGTGGGGGATACGCAGTATTTT	CSVWGRGRVGDTQYF
TRBV10-3	TRBJ2-3	-	-	13	TGTGCCATCAGTGAGTCCGGCACAGATACGCAGTATTTT	CAISESGTDTQYF
TRBV28	TRBJ2-3	-	-	14	TGTGCCAGCAGTTTGCGAACAGGGTCAGATACGCAGTATTTT	CASSLRTGSDTQYF
TRBV7-9	TRBJ2-7	-	many	14	TGTGCCAGCAGCTTTACAGAACAGGGCTACGAGCAGTACTTC	CASSFTEQGYEQYF
TRBV10-3	TRBJ2-1	TRBD2	-	18	TGTGCCATCAGTGTTGGGACTAGCGGGGGGGCTTCCTACAATGAGCAGTTCTTC	CAISVGTSGGASYNEQFF
TRBV20-1	TRBJ2-1	-	-	15	TGCAGTGCCAACAACCGGGACCTCTCCTACAATGAGCAGTTCTTC	CSANNRDLSYNEQFF
TRBV7-9	TRBJ2-1	-	few	12	TGTGCCAGCAGCGGCCTGGGGTATGAGCAGTTCTTC	CASSGLGYEQFF
TRBV2	TRBJ2-5	-	-	16	TGTGCCAGCAGTGAAGCGTCCCCCCGAGACCAAGAGACCCAGTACTTC	CASSEASPRDQETQYF
TRBV20-1	TRBJ2-3	TRBD2	few	16	TGCAGTGCTAGAGCCGCCTGGGCGGGGGGGGTGGATACGCAGTATTTT	CSARAAWAGGVDTQYF
TRBV7-2	TRBJ2-2	TRBD2	-	17	TGTGCCAGCAGCCCGACTAGCGGGGGGGTTTATACCGGGGAGATGGTTTTT	CASSPTSGGVYTGEMVF
TRBV7-6	TRBJ1-6	-	-	15	TGTGCCAGCACGCCGTTTGGGGGCGATAATTCACCCCTCCACTTT	CASTPFGGDNSPLHF
TRBV12-3/TRBV12-4	TRBJ2-5	TRBD2	-	15	TGTGCCAGCAGTTTTTCTAGCGGGGGTTGGGAGACCCAGTACTTC	CASSFSSGGWETQYF
TRBV6-2/TRBV6-3	TRBJ1-6	TRBD1	-	14	TGTGCCAGCAACGACAGGGGTAATAATTCACCCCTCCACTTT	CASNDRGNNSPLHF
TRBV19	TRBJ1-2	-	few	15	TGTGCCAGTACCGCGGGACAAACGCCAGACTATGGCTACACCTTC	CASTAGQTPDYGYTF